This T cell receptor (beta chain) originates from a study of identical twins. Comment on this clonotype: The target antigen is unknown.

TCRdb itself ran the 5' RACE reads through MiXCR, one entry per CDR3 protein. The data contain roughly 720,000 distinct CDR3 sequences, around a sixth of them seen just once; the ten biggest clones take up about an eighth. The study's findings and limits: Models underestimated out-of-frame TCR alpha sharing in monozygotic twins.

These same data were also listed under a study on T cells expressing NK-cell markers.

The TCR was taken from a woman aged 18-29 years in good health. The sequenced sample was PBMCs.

The CDR3 here is CASSQLFGAGRGYTF. CDR3 coding DNA: TGCGCCAGCAGCCAATTATTCGGGGCAGGGAGGGGCTACACCTTC. The chain carries TRBV4-3 and TRBJ1-2; D is perhaps TRBD1 (5 bases). The CDR3 extends over 15 amino acids. Germline CDR1 is LGHNA and CDR2 is YSLEER. Deletions cut 2 bases from V and 8 bases from J, with 18 bases between.